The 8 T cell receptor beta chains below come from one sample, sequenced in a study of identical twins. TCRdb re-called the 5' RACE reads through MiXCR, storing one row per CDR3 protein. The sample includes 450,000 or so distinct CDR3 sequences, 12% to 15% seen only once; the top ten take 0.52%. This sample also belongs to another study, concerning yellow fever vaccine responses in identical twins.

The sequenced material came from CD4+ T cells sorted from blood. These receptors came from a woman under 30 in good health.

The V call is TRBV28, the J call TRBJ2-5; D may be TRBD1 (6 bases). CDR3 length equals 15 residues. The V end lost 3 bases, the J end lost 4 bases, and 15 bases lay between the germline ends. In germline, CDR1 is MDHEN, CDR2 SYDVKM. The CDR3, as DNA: TGTGCCAGCAGTTTCCGGACAGCCGGCGGAGAGACCCAGTACTTC. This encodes CASSFRTAGGETQYF.

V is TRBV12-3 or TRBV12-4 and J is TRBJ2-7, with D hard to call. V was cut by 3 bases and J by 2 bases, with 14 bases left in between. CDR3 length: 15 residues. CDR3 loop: CASSFAPSAAYEQYF. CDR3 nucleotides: TGTGCCAGCAGTTTCGCTCCAAGCGCCGCCTACGAGCAGTACTTC.

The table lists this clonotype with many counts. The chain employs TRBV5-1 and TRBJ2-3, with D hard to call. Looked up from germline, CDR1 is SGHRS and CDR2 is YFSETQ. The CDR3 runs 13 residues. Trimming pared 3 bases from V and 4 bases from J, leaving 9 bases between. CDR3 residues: CASSSMISDTQYF. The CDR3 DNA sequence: TGCGCCAGCAGCTCGATGATTTCAGATACGCAGTATTTT.

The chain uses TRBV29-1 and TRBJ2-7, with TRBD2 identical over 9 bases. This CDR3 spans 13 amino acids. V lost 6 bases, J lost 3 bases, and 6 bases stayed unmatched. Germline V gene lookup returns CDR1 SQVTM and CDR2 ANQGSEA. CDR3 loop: CSVAVTSGYEQYF. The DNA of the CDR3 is TGCAGCGTAGCGGTGACTAGCGGCTACGAGCAGTACTTC.

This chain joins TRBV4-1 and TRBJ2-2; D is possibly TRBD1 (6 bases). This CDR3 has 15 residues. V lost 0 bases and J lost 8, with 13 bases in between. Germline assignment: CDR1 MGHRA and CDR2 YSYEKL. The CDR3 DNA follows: TGCGCCAGCAGCCAAGAACCAGGGACACCAGGGGAGCTGTTTTTT. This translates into CASSQEPGTPGELFF.

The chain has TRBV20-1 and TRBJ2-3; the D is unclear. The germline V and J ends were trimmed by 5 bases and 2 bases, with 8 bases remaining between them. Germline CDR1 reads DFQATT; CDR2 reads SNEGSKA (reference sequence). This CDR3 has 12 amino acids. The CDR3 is CSAEQATDTQYF. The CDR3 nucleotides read TGCAGTGCTGAACAAGCCACAGATACGCAGTATTTT.

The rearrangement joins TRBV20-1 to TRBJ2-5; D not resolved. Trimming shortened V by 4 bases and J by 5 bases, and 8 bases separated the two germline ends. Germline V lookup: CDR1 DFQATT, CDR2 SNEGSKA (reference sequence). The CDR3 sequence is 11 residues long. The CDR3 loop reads CSAKSRETQYF. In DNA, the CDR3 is TGCAGTGCTAAAAGCCGGGAGACCCAGTACTTC.

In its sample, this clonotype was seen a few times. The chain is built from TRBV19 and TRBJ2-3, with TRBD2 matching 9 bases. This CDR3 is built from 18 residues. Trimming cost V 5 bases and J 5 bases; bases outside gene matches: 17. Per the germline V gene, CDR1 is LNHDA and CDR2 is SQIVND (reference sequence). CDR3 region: CASSPLIGVAGVGDTQYF. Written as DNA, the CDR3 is TGTGCCAGTAGTCCCCTTATCGGGGTAGCGGGAGTTGGAGATACGCAGTATTTT. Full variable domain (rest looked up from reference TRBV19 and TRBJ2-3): DGGITQSPKYLFRKEGQNVTLSCEQNLNHDAMYWYRQDPGQGLRLIYYSQIVNDFQKGDIAEGYSVSREKKESFPLTVTSAQKNPTAFYLCASSPLIGVAGVGDTQYFGPGTRLTVL.